Given below is one T cell receptor (beta chain) in context. Its antigen remains unidentified. The data were obtained in a study of beta chain features in type 1 diabetes. Study conclusions and caveats: Lower insertion and higher deletion counts appeared at VDJ junctions in type 1 diabetes patients. The study found moderately but significantly shorter TCRB CDR3s in all four CD4+ subsets of Type 1 diabetes patients.

Isolated RNA was reverse transcribed in full, so expressed TCRB transcripts were sequenced. Libraries were prepared by immunoSEQ multiplex PCR; TCRdb keeps only in-frame clonotypes and omits some of them. The table shows 600,000 or so clones, with around 12% occurring only once. V lost 1 base and J lost 1, with 9 bases in between. The CDR3 has 15 residues. Germline CDR1 is MNHEY and CDR2 is SVGAGI. The TCR sequence derives from a man aged 30 to 39 with type 1 diabetes. The rearrangement links TRBV6-5 to TRBJ2-3; weak D call: TRBD1 (6 bases). Sequenced input: naive CD4+ T cells from blood. CDR3 nucleotides: TGTGCCAGCAGTTACTGGGCAGGGGGCACAGATACGCAGTATTTT. It specifies CASSYWAGGTDTQYF.